One and the same sample provided the 15 T cell receptor beta chains below, sequenced in a study of blood T cell repertoires in COVID-19 (dated by TCRdb to about 2020). The library was made by the immunoSEQ multiplex PCR assay. Sourced from immuneACCESS, this table was stored by TCRdb with only in-frame sequences that have V and J called. A share of the clones is absent; for the studies checked, an unresolved V gene accounts for under half, and the remainder has no known explanation. The sample table holds 150,000 to 200,000 clones, of which more than 75% were seen once. The top ten constitute 4% to 5% of the sample. The sample comprised peripheral blood. These receptors were taken from a human donor in a cohort sampled during active COVID-19.

The genes are TRBV28 and TRBJ1-2, with TRBD1 identical over 7 bases. The CDR3 totals 15 residues. Germline-derived CDR1 and CDR2 are MDHEN and SYDVKM. V lost 4 bases to trimming and J lost 9 bases; unmatched junction nucleotides: 14. Here the CDR3 DNA reads TGTGCCAGCAGTTCCGGGACAGCCGCAGGATTTAGCTACACCTTC. Amino acid sequence: CASSSGTAAGFSYTF.

This clone was seen once. The J gene is TRBJ2-2, the V gene TRBV27; TRBD1 aligns across 8 bases. Looked up from germline, CDR1 is MNHEY and CDR2 is SMNVEV (reference sequence). Trimming at V came to 3 bases and at J to 9 bases, leaving 12 bases not matched to a gene. The CDR3 runs 16 residues. The CDR3 loop is CASSLQGDRRTWELFF. The DNA for the CDR3 is TGTGCCAGCAGTTTGCAGGGGGACAGGCGGACATGGGAGCTGTTTTTT.

The chain is built from TRBV15 and TRBJ2-1, with D maybe TRBD2 (6 bases). V lost 6 bases to trimming and J lost 5 bases, with 20 bases between them. This CDR3 has 16 amino acids. Germline V lookup: CDR1 LNHNV, CDR2 YYDKDF (reference sequence). This CDR3 is CATSFLSGHNDNEQFF. The DNA for the CDR3 is TGTGCCACCAGTTTTCTCAGCGGGCACAATGACAATGAGCAGTTCTTC.

The chain uses TRBV7-2 and TRBJ2-7, with 7 bases lining up with TRBD1. V was pared by 1 base and J by 1 base, with 7 bases of the junction left unmatched. CDR3 length equals 16 residues. CDR1 is SGHTA and CDR2 is FQGNSA in the germline V gene. CDR3 protein: CASSLGRWGQSYEQYF. The CDR3 DNA is TGTGCCAGCAGCTTAGGGAGGTGGGGACAGTCCTACGAGCAGTACTTC.

This clone was seen more than once but under ten times. V usage is TRBV3-1 (or the pseudogene TRBV3-2) and J usage is TRBJ2-5, with 8 bases lining up with TRBD2. The ends lost 5 bases at V and 5 bases at J; junction bases unmatched: 10. The CDR3 consists of 15 residues. Germline V CDR1 and CDR2: LGHDT, YNNKEL (reference sequence). In DNA, the CDR3 is TGTGCCAGCAGCTGGGCGGGGGGACGACGGGAGACCCAGTACTTC. Translation gives CASSWAGGRRETQYF.

The chain carries TRBV6-2 or TRBV6-3 and TRBJ2-1; 7 bases line up with TRBD2. CDR3 length: 14 amino acids. Per germline, CDR1 MNHEY and CDR2 SVGEGT. V lost 2 bases and J lost 7; bases outside the gene matches: 5. The CDR3 DNA reads as TGTGCCAGCAGTTACCGCTCCGGGAGGAATGAGCAGTTCTTC. Residues: CASSYRSGRNEQFF.

The gene calls are TRBV12-3 or TRBV12-4 and TRBJ1-2; D remains ambiguous. Trimming cost V 2 bases and J 8 bases, with 12 bases left between them. The CDR3 has 13 amino acids. The CDR3 coding sequence is TGTGCCAGCAGTTTAAGCCCAGCGGAGGGCTACACCTTC. This sequence encodes CASSLSPAEGYTF.

The chain links TRBV10-3 to TRBJ1-1; D is unclear. Germline assignment: CDR1 ENHRY and CDR2 SYGVKD. This CDR3 region has 16 residues. Trimming stripped 6 bases from V and 5 bases from J, with 22 bases between. The CDR3 coding sequence is TGTGCCATCAGGAAGGATAGATCGGGGAAGAGAACTGAAGCTTTCTTT. Its protein product is CAIRKDRSGKRTEAFF.

This chain links TRBV5-5 with TRBJ2-1, with 14 nucleotides matching TRBD2. The V gene end was trimmed by 4 bases and the J gene end by 9 bases; junction bases not matched to a gene: 6. The CDR3 length is 15 residues. CDR1 is SGHKS, CDR2 YYEKEE, per germline (reference sequence). The DNA for the CDR3 is TGTGCCAGCAGCCCGGGGACTAGCGGGAGCAGTGAGCAGTTCTTC. Amino acid sequence: CASSPGTSGSSEQFF.

The V and J genes are TRBV19 and TRBJ1-5; TRBD1 aligns across 8 bases. Germline CDR1 and CDR2: LNHDA and SQIVND (reference sequence). Losses at the gene ends were 1 base for V and 6 bases for J; bases not matched to a gene: 2. This CDR3 is built from 14 residues. The chain's CDR3 is CASSIVQGGQPQHF. In DNA, the CDR3 is TGTGCCAGTAGTATAGTACAGGGGGGTCAGCCCCAGCATTTT.

The rearrangement joins TRBV27 to TRBJ1-5; 7 bases match TRBD1. The ends lost 6 bases at V and 5 bases at J; junction bases unmatched: 7. The CDR3 extends over 14 amino acids. Germline CDR1 MNHEY, CDR2 SMNVEV (reference sequence). The CDR3 reads CASRRTGDDQPQHF. DNA for the CDR3: TGTGCCAGCAGGCGGACAGGTGACGATCAGCCCCAGCATTTT.

The chain is built from TRBV6-6 and TRBJ1-2; D uncertain. Trimming shortened V by 6 bases and J by 2 bases, and 13 bases separated the two germline ends. This CDR3 region has 14 residues. Germline CDR1 reads MNHNY; CDR2 reads SVGAGI (reference sequence). The CDR3 nucleotides are TGTGCCAGCAGGCCGCCGGTGGAGAACTATGGCTACACCTTC. Amino acids: CASRPPVENYGYTF.

The chain couples TRBV6-2 or TRBV6-3 to TRBJ2-1; the match to TRBD2 covers 13 bases. The V gene end was trimmed by 5 bases and the J gene end by 3 bases; junction bases not matched to a gene: 4. This CDR3 comprises 16 residues. Germline V gene lookup returns CDR1 MNHEY and CDR2 SVGEGT. CDR3 sequence (DNA): TGTGCCAGCAGTGGGGGACTAGCGGGGCTCTACAATGAGCAGTTCTTC. Translation: CASSGGLAGLYNEQFF.

This clone was seen once. This same CDR3 is encoded by further DNA sequences in the sample. The genes are TRBV9 and TRBJ1-4, with D perhaps TRBD1 (5 bases). V lost 2 bases, J lost 0 bases, and 11 bases lay in between. The CDR3 contains 16 residues. Germline CDR1 and CDR2: SGDLS and YYNGEE. The CDR3: CASSVGQGTTNEKLFF. Here the CDR3 DNA reads TGTGCCAGCAGCGTTGGGCAGGGTACAACTAATGAAAAACTGTTTTTT.

The V gene is TRBV19, the J gene TRBJ2-1; 9 bases line up with TRBD2. V lost 1 base to trimming and J lost 9 bases; unmatched junction nucleotides: 1. Germline-derived CDR1 and CDR2 are LNHDA and SQIVND (reference sequence). The CDR3 consists of 13 residues. CDR3 sequence: CASSIVSGSEQFF. CDR3 DNA: TGTGCCAGTAGTATAGTTAGCGGGAGTGAGCAGTTCTTC.